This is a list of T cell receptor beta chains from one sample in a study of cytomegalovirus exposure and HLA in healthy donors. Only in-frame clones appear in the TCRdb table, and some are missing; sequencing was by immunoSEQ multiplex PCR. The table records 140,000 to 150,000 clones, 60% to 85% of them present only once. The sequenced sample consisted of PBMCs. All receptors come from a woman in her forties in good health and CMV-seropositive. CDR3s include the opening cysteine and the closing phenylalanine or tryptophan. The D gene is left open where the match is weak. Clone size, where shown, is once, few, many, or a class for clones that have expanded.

CDR3 protein: CASSWGVTGTGYGYTF
CDR3 DNA: TGCGCCAGCAGCTGGGGCGTTACAGGGACAGGCTATGGCTACACCTTC
clone size: -
V gene: TRBV5-1
D gene: TRBD1
J gene: TRBJ1-2

CDR3 protein: CASSGQRLAGGPRAQYF
CDR3 DNA: TGTGCCAGCAGTGGACAAAGACTAGCGGGGGGGCCTCGGGCGCAGTATTTT
clone size: -
V gene: TRBV2
D gene: TRBD2
J gene: TRBJ2-3

CDR3 protein: CASAPVGPSYEQYF
CDR3 DNA: TGCGCCAGCGCCCCGGTGGGGCCCTCCTACGAGCAGTACTTC
clone size: -
V gene: TRBV5-1
D gene: -
J gene: TRBJ2-7

CDR3 protein: CASSQLADQETQYF
CDR3 DNA: TGTGCCAGCAGCCAACTAGCGGACCAAGAGACCCAGTACTTC
clone size: -
V gene: TRBV6-5
D gene: TRBD2
J gene: TRBJ2-5

CDR3 protein: CASSPLAGGEETQYF
CDR3 DNA: TGTGCCAGCAGTCCACTAGCGGGGGGGGAAGAGACCCAGTACTTC
clone size: -
V gene: TRBV6-5
D gene: TRBD2
J gene: TRBJ2-5

CDR3 protein: CASSSMHTGELFF
CDR3 DNA: TGTGCCAGCAGCTCTATGCATACCGGGGAGCTGTTTTTT
clone size: -
V gene: TRBV11-3
D gene: -
J gene: TRBJ2-2

CDR3 protein: CASRGTYTGELFF
CDR3 DNA: TGTGCCAGCAGGGGGACTTACACCGGGGAGCTGTTTTTT
clone size: -
V gene: TRBV6-5
D gene: -
J gene: TRBJ2-2

CDR3 protein: CASSSQRGNRETQYF
CDR3 DNA: TGTGCCAGCAGCTCCCAGCGGGGGAATCGGGAGACCCAGTACTTC
clone size: few
V gene: TRBV7-2
D gene: TRBD2
J gene: TRBJ2-5

CDR3 protein: CATSRPPGQGNYEQYF
CDR3 DNA: TGTGCCACCAGCAGACCACCGGGACAGGGGAACTACGAGCAGTACTTC
clone size: -
V gene: TRBV15
D gene: TRBD1
J gene: TRBJ2-7

CDR3 protein: CASSPQGSSYNEQFF
CDR3 DNA: TGTGCCAGCAGTCCTCAGGGAAGCTCCTACAATGAGCAGTTCTTC
clone size: -
V gene: TRBV11-3
D gene: -
J gene: TRBJ2-1

CDR3 protein: CSVAKQGVDTQYF
CDR3 DNA: TGCAGCGTTGCTAAACAGGGTGTAGATACGCAGTATTTT
clone size: -
V gene: TRBV29-1
D gene: -
J gene: TRBJ2-3

CDR3 protein: CASRGQARTEAFF
CDR3 DNA: TGTGCCAGCAGAGGACAGGCGAGGACGGAAGCTTTCTTT
clone size: -
V gene: TRBV2
D gene: TRBD1
J gene: TRBJ1-1

CDR3 protein: CASSLFKAMGEQYF
CDR3 DNA: TGTGCCAGCAGTCTTTTCAAGGCGATGGGAGAGCAGTACTTC
clone size: -
V gene: TRBV28
D gene: -
J gene: TRBJ2-5

CDR3 protein: CASSSGLAGSETQYF
CDR3 DNA: TGTGCCAGCAGCTCGGGACTAGCGGGGTCAGAGACCCAGTACTTC
clone size: -
V gene: TRBV5-4
D gene: TRBD2
J gene: TRBJ2-5

CDR3 protein: CASRGENTEAFF
CDR3 DNA: TGTGCCAGCAGAGGGGAGAACACTGAAGCTTTCTTT
clone size: -
V gene: TRBV7-9
D gene: -
J gene: TRBJ1-1

CDR3 protein: CASSENQGLEAFF
CDR3 DNA: TGTGCCAGCAGTGAAAACCAGGGCCTCGAAGCTTTCTTT
clone size: -
V gene: TRBV25-1
D gene: -
J gene: TRBJ1-1

CDR3 protein: CASSIGLAKETQYF
CDR3 DNA: TGTGCCAGCAGCATCGGACTAGCTAAAGAGACCCAGTACTTC
clone size: -
V gene: TRBV9
D gene: TRBD2
J gene: TRBJ2-5

CDR3 protein: CSVGAGGAPQYF
CDR3 DNA: TGCAGCGTTGGGGCAGGGGGTGCTCCGCAGTACTTC
clone size: once
V gene: TRBV29-1
D gene: TRBD1
J gene: TRBJ2-7

CDR3 protein: CASSSYGGGTDTQYF
CDR3 DNA: TGTGCCAGCAGCTCTTACGGGGGGGGCACAGATACGCAGTATTTT
clone size: once
V gene: TRBV7-9
D gene: TRBD2
J gene: TRBJ2-3

CDR3 protein: CASSLRQIATNEKLFF
CDR3 DNA: TGTGCCAGCAGCTTAAGACAGATTGCAACTAATGAAAAACTGTTTTTT
clone size: -
V gene: TRBV11-2
D gene: -
J gene: TRBJ1-4

CDR3 protein: CASSSQGSGANVLTF
CDR3 DNA: TGTGCCAGCAGCTCCCAGGGGTCTGGGGCCAACGTCCTGACTTTC
clone size: -
V gene: TRBV2
D gene: -
J gene: TRBJ2-6

CDR3 protein: CASSKGGGASYNEQFF
CDR3 DNA: TGCGCCAGCAGCAAAGGCGGGGGGGCGTCCTACAATGAGCAGTTCTTC
clone size: -
V gene: TRBV5-1
D gene: TRBD2
J gene: TRBJ2-1

CDR3 protein: CAIRKSGTSGGVGETQYF
CDR3 DNA: TGTGCCATCAGAAAGTCTGGGACTAGCGGGGGGGTAGGAGAGACCCAGTACTTC
clone size: -
V gene: TRBV10-3
D gene: TRBD2
J gene: TRBJ2-5

CDR3 protein: CSVVRKMNTEAFF
CDR3 DNA: TGCAGCGTTGTGAGGAAGATGAACACTGAAGCTTTCTTT
clone size: -
V gene: TRBV29-1
D gene: -
J gene: TRBJ1-1

CDR3 protein: CASSLTGAPYNSPPHF
CDR3 DNA: TGCGCCAGCAGCTTAACAGGGGCGCCCTATAATTCACCCCCCCACTTT
clone size: -
V gene: TRBV5-1
D gene: TRBD1
J gene: TRBJ1-6

CDR3 protein: CASSPGLAGGPLFF
CDR3 DNA: TGTGCCAGCAGTCCGGGACTAGCGGGGGGGCCTTTATTCTTC
clone size: -
V gene: TRBV6-5
D gene: TRBD2
J gene: TRBJ2-1

CDR3 protein: CASSQGRERNTEAFF
CDR3 DNA: TGCGCCAGCAGCCAAGGTCGGGAACGGAACACTGAAGCTTTCTTT
clone size: few
V gene: TRBV4-1
D gene: -
J gene: TRBJ1-1

CDR3 protein: CASSRGQEDGTIYF
CDR3 DNA: TGTGCCAGCAGCAGGGGACAGGAGGACGGCACCATATATTTT
clone size: -
V gene: TRBV7-9
D gene: TRBD1
J gene: TRBJ1-3

CDR3 protein: CASSLAAGGNYNEQFF
CDR3 DNA: TGTGCCAGCAGCTTAGCAGCGGGGGGGAACTACAATGAGCAGTTCTTC
clone size: -
V gene: TRBV7-2
D gene: TRBD2
J gene: TRBJ2-1

CDR3 protein: CASFGRGAKNIQYF
CDR3 DNA: TGCGCCAGCTTCGGTAGAGGGGCCAAAAACATTCAGTACTTC
clone size: -
V gene: TRBV10-2
D gene: -
J gene: TRBJ2-4

CDR3 protein: CSVPGQGSTDTQYF
CDR3 DNA: TGCAGCGTTCCGGGACAGGGGAGCACAGATACGCAGTATTTT
clone size: -
V gene: TRBV29-1
D gene: TRBD1
J gene: TRBJ2-3

CDR3 protein: CSSSMTETYEQYF
CDR3 DNA: TGTTCCAGCAGCATGACAGAAACCTACGAGCAGTACTTC
clone size: once
V gene: TRBV7-9
D gene: -
J gene: TRBJ2-7

CDR3 protein: CASSSDLQRGWGETQYF
CDR3 DNA: TGCGCCAGCAGCTCCGATTTACAGCGGGGTTGGGGAGAGACCCAGTACTTC
clone size: once
V gene: TRBV5-1
D gene: TRBD2
J gene: TRBJ2-5

CDR3 protein: CSVANPPDRGANEKLFF
CDR3 DNA: TGCAGCGTTGCAAACCCCCCGGACAGGGGTGCTAATGAAAAACTGTTTTTT
clone size: -
V gene: TRBV29-1
D gene: TRBD1
J gene: TRBJ1-4

CDR3 protein: CASSQAQGPTNYYEQYF
CDR3 DNA: TGTGCCAGCAGTCAGGCCCAGGGCCCTACTAATTACTACGAGCAGTACTTC
clone size: -
V gene: TRBV7-9
D gene: -
J gene: TRBJ2-7

CDR3 protein: CASFRSGTDTQYF
CDR3 DNA: TGTGCCAGCTTCCGGTCGGGTACAGATACGCAGTATTTT
clone size: -
V gene: TRBV6-6
D gene: -
J gene: TRBJ2-3

CDR3 protein: CASTSGEGAETQYF
CDR3 DNA: TGTGCCAGCACCAGCGGGGAAGGTGCTGAGACCCAGTACTTC
clone size: -
V gene: TRBV19
D gene: TRBD2
J gene: TRBJ2-5

CDR3 protein: CASSLREGQPQHF
CDR3 DNA: TGTGCCAGTAGTTTGAGGGAGGGTCAGCCCCAGCATTTT
clone size: -
V gene: TRBV19
D gene: -
J gene: TRBJ1-5

CDR3 protein: CASSPLAGGPYTQYF
CDR3 DNA: TGTGCCAGCAGCCCACTAGCGGGGGGGCCTTATACGCAGTATTTT
clone size: -
V gene: TRBV27
D gene: TRBD2
J gene: TRBJ2-3

CDR3 protein: CASSGSWTGRGYTF
CDR3 DNA: TGTGCCAGCAGTGGAAGCTGGACAGGGCGGGGCTACACCTTC
clone size: -
V gene: TRBV6-1
D gene: TRBD1
J gene: TRBJ1-2

CDR3 protein: CAISESRDREGTGELFF
CDR3 DNA: TGTGCCATCAGTGAGTCCCGGGACAGGGAGGGCACCGGGGAGCTGTTTTTT
clone size: -
V gene: TRBV10-3
D gene: TRBD1
J gene: TRBJ2-2

CDR3 protein: CASSQGVGGSDTQYF
CDR3 DNA: TGCGCCAGCAGCCAAGGGGTCGGGGGATCGGATACGCAGTATTTT
clone size: -
V gene: TRBV4-1
D gene: -
J gene: TRBJ2-3

CDR3 protein: CASSVWGLNTEAFF
CDR3 DNA: TGCGCCAGCAGTGTTTGGGGCCTGAACACTGAAGCTTTCTTT
clone size: -
V gene: TRBV10-1
D gene: -
J gene: TRBJ1-1

CDR3 protein: CASSEYTGNTIYF
CDR3 DNA: TGTGCCAGCAGTGAATATACTGGAAACACCATATATTTT
clone size: -
V gene: TRBV2
D gene: -
J gene: TRBJ1-3

CDR3 protein: CASYRFGGTEAFF
CDR3 DNA: TGTGCCAGCTACAGGTTCGGGGGCACTGAAGCTTTCTTT
clone size: few
V gene: TRBV2
D gene: -
J gene: TRBJ1-1

CDR3 protein: CASSPLSGGKDTIYF
CDR3 DNA: TGTGCCAGCAGCCCCTTATCTGGGGGCAAGGACACCATATATTTT
clone size: -
V gene: TRBV9
D gene: -
J gene: TRBJ1-3

CDR3 protein: CASSPYGGGQETQYF
CDR3 DNA: TGTGCCAGCAGCCCTTACGGGGGGGGGCAAGAGACCCAGTACTTC
clone size: few
V gene: TRBV9
D gene: TRBD2
J gene: TRBJ2-5